Ten or more counts support the clone carrying this TCR beta chain. Its antigen remains unknown. This specimen comes from a study of early T cells in non-severe SARS-CoV-2 infection. Across the whole study: Bulk RNA taken from unsorted whole blood was sequenced, leaving chains unpaired. Notes on the study in general: VDJdb matching skewed toward anti-spike CD8 responses, missing private and CD4 specificities.

The germline V and J ends were trimmed by 6 bases and 7 bases, with 19 bases remaining between them. The CDR3 is 15 residues long. The TCR library protocol was used to attach unique molecular identifiers. These identifiers were attached to individual cDNA molecules. TCRdb re-analysed the 5' RACE reads in MiXCR, keeping a single row per CDR3 protein. Here the sample spans about 77,000 distinct CDR3 sequences, about 5% being singletons. The sample was whole blood, taken at baseline. The TCR was taken from an adult who was a healthcare worker with PCR-confirmed SARS-CoV-2 infection or an uninfected control (not recorded which). The chain joins TRBV12-3 or TRBV12-4 to TRBJ2-4, with D perhaps matching TRBD2 (5 bases). The CDR3 spells CASSPSIASPNIQYF. Here the CDR3 DNA reads TGTGCCAGCAGCCCCTCTATAGCGAGCCCTAACATTCAGTACTTC.